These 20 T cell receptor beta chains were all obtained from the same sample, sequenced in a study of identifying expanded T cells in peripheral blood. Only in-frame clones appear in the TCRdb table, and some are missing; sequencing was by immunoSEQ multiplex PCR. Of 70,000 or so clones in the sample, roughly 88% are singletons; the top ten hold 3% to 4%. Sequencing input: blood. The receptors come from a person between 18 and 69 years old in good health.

The CDR3: CASSQSGGAETGELFF. The CDR3 DNA reads TGCGCCAGCAGCCAATCAGGAGGGGCAGAAACCGGGGAGCTGTTTTTT. The chain has TRBV4-3 and TRBJ2-2; D is perhaps TRBD2 (6 bases). V gave up 2 bases and J gave up 5 bases, with 15 bases separating them. Per the germline V gene, CDR1 is LGHNA and CDR2 is YSLEER. The CDR3 extends over 16 amino acids.

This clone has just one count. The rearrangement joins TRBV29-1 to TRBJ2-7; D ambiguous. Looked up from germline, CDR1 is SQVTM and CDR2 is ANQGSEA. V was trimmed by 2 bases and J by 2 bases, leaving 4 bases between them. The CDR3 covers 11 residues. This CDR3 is CSVELAYEQYF. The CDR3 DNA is TGCAGCGTTGAACTAGCCTACGAGCAGTACTTC.

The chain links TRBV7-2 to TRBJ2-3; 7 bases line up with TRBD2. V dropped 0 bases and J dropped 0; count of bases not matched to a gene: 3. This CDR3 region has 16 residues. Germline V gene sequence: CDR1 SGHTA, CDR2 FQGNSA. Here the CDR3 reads CASSLAAGPSTDTQYF. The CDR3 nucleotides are TGTGCCAGCAGCTTAGCAGCGGGGCCTAGCACAGATACGCAGTATTTT.

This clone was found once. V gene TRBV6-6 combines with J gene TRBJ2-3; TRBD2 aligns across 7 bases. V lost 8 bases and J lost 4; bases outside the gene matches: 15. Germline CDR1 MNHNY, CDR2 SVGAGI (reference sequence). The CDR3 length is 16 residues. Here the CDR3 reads CASSYSASGTADTQYF. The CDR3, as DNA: TGTGCCAGCTCCTACTCGGCTAGCGGCACCGCAGATACGCAGTATTTT.

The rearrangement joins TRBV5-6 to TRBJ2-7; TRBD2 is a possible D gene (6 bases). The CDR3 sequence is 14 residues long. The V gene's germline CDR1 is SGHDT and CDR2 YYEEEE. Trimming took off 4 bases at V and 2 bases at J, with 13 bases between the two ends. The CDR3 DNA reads TGTGCCAGCAGCGCGGGGAGGCCGACCTACGAGCAGTACTTC. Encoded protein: CASSAGRPTYEQYF.

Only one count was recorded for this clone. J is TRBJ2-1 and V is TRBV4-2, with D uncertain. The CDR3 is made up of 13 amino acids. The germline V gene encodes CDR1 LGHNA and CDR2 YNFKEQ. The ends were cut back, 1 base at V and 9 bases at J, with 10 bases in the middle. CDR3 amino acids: CASSQGLAGEQFF. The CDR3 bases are TGTGCCAGCAGCCAAGGCTTAGCTGGTGAGCAGTTCTTC.

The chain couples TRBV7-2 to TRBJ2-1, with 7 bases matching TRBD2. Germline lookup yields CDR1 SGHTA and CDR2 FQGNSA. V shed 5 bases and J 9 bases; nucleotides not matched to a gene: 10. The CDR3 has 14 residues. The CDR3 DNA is TGTGCCAGCAGCCCGGCTAGCGGTGGACGTGAGCAGTTCTTC. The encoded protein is CASSPASGGREQFF. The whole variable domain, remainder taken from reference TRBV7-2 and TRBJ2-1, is GAGVSQSPSNKVTEKGKDVELRCDPISGHTALYWYRQSLGQGLEFLIYFQGNSAPDKSGLPSDRFSAERTGGSVSTLTIQRTQQEDSAVYLCASSPASGGREQFFGPGTRLTVL.

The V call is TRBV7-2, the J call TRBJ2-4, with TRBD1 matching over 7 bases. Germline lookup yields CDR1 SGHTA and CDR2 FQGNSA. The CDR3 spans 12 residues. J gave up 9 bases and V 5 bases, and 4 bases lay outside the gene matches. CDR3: CASSQQGTIQYF. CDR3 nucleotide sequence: TGTGCCAGCAGCCAACAGGGGACCATTCAGTACTTC.

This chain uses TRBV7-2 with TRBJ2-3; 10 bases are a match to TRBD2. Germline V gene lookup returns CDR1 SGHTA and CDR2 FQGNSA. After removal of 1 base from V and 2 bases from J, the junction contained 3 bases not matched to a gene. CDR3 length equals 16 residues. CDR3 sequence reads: CASSLVLAGATDTQYF. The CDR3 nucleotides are TGTGCCAGCAGCTTAGTCCTAGCGGGGGCCACAGATACGCAGTATTTT.

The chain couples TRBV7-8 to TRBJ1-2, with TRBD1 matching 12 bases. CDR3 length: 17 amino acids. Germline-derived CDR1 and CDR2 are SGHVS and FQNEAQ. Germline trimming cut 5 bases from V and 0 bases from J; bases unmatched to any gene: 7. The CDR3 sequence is CASSPRDRGLTNYGYTF. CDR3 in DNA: TGTGCCAGCAGCCCACGGGACAGGGGGCTTACTAACTATGGCTACACCTTC. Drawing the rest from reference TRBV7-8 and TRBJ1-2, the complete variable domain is GAGVSQSPRYKVAKRGQDVALRCDPISGHVSLFWYQQALGQGPEFLTYFQNEAQLDKSGLPSDRFFAERPEGSVSTLKIQRTQQEDSAVYLCASSPRDRGLTNYGYTFGSGTRLTVV.

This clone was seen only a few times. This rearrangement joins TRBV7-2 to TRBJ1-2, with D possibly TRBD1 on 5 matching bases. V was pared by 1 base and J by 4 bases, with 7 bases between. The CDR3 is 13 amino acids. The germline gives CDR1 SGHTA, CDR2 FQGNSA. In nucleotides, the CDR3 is TGTGCCAGCAGCTTAGGACAGCCCTATGGCTACACCTTC. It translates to CASSLGQPYGYTF.

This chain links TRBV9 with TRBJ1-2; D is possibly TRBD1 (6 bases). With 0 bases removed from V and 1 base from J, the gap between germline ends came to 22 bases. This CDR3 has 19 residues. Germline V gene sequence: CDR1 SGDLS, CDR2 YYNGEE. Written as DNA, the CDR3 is TGTGCCAGCAGCGTAGTTCCGGGGGGCATCGAGCTGGATAACTATGGCTACACCTTC. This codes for CASSVVPGGIELDNYGYTF.

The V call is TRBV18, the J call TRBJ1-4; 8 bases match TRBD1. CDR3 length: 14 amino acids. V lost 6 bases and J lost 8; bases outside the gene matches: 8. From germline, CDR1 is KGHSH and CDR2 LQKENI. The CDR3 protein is CASSPDRVDEKLFF. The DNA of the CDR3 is TGTGCCAGCTCCCCGGACAGGGTTGACGAAAAACTGTTTTTT.

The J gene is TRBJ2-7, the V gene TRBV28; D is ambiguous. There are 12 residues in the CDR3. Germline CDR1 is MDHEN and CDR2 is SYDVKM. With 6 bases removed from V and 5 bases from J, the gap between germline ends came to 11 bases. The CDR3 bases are TGTGCCAGCAGCACCCCGGGCCACGAGCAGTACTTC. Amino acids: CASSTPGHEQYF.

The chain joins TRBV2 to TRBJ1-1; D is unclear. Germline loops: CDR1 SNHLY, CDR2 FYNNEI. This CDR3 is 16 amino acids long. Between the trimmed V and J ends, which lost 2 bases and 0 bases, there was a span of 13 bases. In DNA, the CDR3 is TGTGCCAGCAGTGAATTGCCGACGGTGATGAACACTGAAGCTTTCTTT. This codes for CASSELPTVMNTEAFF.

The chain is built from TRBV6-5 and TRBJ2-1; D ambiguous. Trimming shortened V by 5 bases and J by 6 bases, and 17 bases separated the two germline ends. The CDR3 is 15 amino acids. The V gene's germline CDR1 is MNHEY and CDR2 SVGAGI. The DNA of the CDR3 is TGTGCCAGCAGTCCCCCTCGTGGGCAGATCAATGAGCAGTTCTTC. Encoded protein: CASSPPRGQINEQFF.

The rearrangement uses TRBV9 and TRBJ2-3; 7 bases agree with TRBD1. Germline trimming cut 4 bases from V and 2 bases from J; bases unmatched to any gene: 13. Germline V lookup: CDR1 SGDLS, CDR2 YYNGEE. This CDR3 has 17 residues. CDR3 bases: TGTGCCAGCAGCCCGCGGCCGGACAGGTCGGTCACAGATACGCAGTATTTT. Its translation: CASSPRPDRSVTDTQYF.

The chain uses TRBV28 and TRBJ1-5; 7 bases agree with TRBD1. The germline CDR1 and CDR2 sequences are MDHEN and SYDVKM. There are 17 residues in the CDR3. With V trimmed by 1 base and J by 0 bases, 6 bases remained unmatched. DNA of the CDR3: TGTGCCAGCAGTTTATCGGGACAGACATATAGCAATCAGCCCCAGCATTTT. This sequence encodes CASSLSGQTYSNQPQHF.

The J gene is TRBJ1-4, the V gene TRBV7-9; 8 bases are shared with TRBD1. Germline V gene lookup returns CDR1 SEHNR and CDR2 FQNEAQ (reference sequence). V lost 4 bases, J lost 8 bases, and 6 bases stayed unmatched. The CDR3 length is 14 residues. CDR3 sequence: CASSSQGAPEKLFF. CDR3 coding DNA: TGTGCCAGCAGCTCCCAGGGGGCCCCCGAAAAACTGTTTTTT.

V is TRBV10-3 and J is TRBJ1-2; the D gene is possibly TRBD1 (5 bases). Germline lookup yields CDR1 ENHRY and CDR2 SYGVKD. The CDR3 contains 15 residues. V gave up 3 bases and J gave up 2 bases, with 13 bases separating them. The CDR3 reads CAISDDGHTNYGYTF. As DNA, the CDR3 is TGTGCCATCAGTGACGACGGACACACAAACTATGGCTACACCTTC.